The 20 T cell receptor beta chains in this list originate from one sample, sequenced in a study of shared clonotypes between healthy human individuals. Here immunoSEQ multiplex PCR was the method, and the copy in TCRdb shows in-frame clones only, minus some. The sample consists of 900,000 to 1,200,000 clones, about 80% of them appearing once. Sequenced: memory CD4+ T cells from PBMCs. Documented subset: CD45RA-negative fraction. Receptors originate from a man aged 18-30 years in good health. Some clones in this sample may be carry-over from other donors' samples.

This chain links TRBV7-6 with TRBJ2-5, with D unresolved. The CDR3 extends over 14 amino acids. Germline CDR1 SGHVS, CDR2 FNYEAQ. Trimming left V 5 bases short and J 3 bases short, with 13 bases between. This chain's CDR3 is CASSPRSTKETQYF. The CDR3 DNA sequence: TGTGCCAGCAGCCCCCGGAGCACTAAAGAGACCCAGTACTTC.

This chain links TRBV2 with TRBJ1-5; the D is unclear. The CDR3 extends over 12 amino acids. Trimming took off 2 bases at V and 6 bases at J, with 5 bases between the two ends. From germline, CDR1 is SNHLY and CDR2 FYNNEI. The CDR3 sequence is CASSEYPQPQHF. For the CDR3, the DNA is TGTGCCAGCAGTGAATATCCTCAGCCCCAGCATTTT.

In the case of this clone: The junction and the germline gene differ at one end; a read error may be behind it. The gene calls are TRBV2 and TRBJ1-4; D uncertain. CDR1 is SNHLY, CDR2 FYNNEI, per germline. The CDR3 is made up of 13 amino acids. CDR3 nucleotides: TGTGCCAGCAGGGGATGGGCTAGCGAAAAACCGTTTTTT. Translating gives CASRGWASEKPFF.

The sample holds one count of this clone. CDR3 protein: CASSALGGTYEQYF. The CDR3 DNA sequence: TGTGCCAGCAGCGCCCTGGGCGGCACCTACGAGCAGTACTTC. V gene TRBV5-4 combines with J gene TRBJ2-7; D is uncertain. Germline CDR1 and CDR2: SGHNT and YYREEE (reference sequence). Between the trimmed V and J ends, which lost 4 bases and 2 bases, there was a span of 13 bases. This CDR3 is built from 14 residues.

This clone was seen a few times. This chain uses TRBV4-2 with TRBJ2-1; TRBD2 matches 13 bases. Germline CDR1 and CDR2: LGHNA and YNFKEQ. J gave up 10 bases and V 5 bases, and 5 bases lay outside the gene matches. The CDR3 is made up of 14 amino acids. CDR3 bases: TGTGCCAGCAGCGGACTAGCGGGAGAGGAGGAGCAGTTCTTC. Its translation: CASSGLAGEEEQFF.

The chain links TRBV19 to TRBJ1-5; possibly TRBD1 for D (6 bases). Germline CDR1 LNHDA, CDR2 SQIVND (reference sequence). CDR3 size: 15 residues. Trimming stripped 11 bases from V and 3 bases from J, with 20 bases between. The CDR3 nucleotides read TGTGCCGGAAGCCCCACAGGGTCCTACAATCAGCCCCAGCATTTT. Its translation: CAGSPTGSYNQPQHF.

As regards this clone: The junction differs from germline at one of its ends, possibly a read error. DNA of the CDR3: TGTGCCAGCAGTGAAGGGCCCGGGACTCTTCCCTTC. Translated, it gives CASSEGPGTLPF. This chain connects TRBV6-1 to TRBJ1-2; maybe TRBD1 (5 bases). Looked up from germline, CDR1 is MNHNS and CDR2 is SASEGT. The CDR3 totals 12 residues.

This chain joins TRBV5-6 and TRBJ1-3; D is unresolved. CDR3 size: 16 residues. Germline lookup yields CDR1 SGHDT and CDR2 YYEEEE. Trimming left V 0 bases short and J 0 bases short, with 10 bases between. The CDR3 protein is CASSLGSTSSGNTIYF. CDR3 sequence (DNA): TGTGCCAGCAGCTTGGGTTCCACTTCCTCTGGAAACACCATATATTTT.

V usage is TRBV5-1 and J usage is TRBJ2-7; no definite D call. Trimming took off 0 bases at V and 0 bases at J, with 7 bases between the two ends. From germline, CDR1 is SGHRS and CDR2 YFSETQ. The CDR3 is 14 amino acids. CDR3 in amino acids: CASSLGKSSYEQYF. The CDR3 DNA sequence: TGCGCCAGCAGCTTGGGGAAAAGCTCCTACGAGCAGTACTTC.

CDR3 loop: CATSRDPRRQGMNTEAFF. The CDR3 bases are TGTGCCACCAGCAGAGATCCCCGGAGACAGGGCATGAACACTGAAGCTTTCTTT. The chain uses TRBV15 and TRBJ1-1, with 7 bases aligning to TRBD1. Germline CDR1 and CDR2: LNHNV and YYDKDF (reference sequence). Germline trimming cut 0 bases from V and 0 bases from J; bases unmatched to any gene: 10. The CDR3 runs 18 residues.

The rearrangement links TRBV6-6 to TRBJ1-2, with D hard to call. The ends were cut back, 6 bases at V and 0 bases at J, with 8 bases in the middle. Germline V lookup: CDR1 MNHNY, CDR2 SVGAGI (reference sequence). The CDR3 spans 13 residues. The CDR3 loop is CASSRAANYGYTF. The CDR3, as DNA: TGTGCCAGCAGCAGAGCCGCTAACTATGGCTACACCTTC.

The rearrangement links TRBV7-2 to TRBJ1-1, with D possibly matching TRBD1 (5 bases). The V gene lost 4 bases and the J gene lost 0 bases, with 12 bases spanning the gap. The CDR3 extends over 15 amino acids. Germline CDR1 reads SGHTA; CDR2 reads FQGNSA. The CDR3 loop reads CASSSGTGMNTEAFF. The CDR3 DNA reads TGTGCCAGCAGCTCAGGGACGGGGATGAACACTGAAGCTTTCTTT.

CDR3 DNA: TGTGCCAGCCTCGACACAGATACGCAGTATTTT. It codes for CASLDTDTQYF. The chain has TRBV6-1 and TRBJ2-3; D is unclear. Germline CDR1 MNHNS, CDR2 SASEGT. Trimming cost V 8 bases and J 2 bases, with 5 bases left between them. CDR3 length equals 11 residues.

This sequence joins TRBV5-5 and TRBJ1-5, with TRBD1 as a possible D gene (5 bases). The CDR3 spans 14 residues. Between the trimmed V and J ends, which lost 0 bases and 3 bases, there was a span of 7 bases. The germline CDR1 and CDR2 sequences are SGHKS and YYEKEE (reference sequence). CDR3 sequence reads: CASSLVGANQPQHF. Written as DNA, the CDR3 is TGTGCCAGCAGCTTGGTAGGGGCCAATCAGCCCCAGCATTTT.

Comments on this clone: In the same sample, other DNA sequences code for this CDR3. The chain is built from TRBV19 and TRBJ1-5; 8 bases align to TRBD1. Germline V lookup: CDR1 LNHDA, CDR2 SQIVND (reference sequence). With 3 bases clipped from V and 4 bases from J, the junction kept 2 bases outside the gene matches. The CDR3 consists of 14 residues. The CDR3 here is CASSIRQGNQPQHF. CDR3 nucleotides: TGTGCCAGTAGTATTCGACAGGGGAATCAGCCCCAGCATTTT.

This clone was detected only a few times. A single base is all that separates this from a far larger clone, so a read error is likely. CDR3 amino acids: CASSDRGLTDTQYF. In DNA form, the CDR3 reads TGTGCCAGTAGTGACAGGGGGCTCACAGATACGCAGTATTTT. The rearrangement uses TRBV19 and TRBJ2-3; 10 nucleotides match TRBD1. The germline gives CDR1 LNHDA, CDR2 SQIVND (reference sequence). J was trimmed by 2 bases and V by 5 bases; bases with no gene match: 1. CDR3 size: 14 residues.

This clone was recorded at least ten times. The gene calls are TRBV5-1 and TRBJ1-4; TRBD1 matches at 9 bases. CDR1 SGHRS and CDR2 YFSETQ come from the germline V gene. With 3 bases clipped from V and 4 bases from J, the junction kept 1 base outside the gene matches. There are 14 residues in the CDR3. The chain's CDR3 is CASSSGQGNEKLFF. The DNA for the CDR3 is TGCGCCAGCAGCTCGGGACAGGGTAATGAAAAACTGTTTTTT.

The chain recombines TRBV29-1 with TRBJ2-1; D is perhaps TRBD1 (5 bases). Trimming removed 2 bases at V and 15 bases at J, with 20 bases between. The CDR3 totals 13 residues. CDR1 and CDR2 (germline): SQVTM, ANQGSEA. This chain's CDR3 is CSVESEIRQRWFF. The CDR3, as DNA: TGCAGCGTTGAATCCGAAATTCGACAGAGGTGGTTCTTC.

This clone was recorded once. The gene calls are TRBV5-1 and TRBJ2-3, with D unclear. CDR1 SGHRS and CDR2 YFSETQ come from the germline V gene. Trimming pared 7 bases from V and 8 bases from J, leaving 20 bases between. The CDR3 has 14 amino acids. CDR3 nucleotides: TGCGCCAGCGGACCGGGCGACGCCGGCAGTACGCAGTATTTT. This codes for CASGPGDAGSTQYF.

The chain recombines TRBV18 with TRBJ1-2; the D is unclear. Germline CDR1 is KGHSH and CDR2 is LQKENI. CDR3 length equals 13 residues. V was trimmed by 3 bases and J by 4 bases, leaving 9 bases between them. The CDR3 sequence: CASSPDQGYGYTF. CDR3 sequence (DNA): TGTGCCAGCTCACCGGATCAAGGCTATGGCTACACCTTC.